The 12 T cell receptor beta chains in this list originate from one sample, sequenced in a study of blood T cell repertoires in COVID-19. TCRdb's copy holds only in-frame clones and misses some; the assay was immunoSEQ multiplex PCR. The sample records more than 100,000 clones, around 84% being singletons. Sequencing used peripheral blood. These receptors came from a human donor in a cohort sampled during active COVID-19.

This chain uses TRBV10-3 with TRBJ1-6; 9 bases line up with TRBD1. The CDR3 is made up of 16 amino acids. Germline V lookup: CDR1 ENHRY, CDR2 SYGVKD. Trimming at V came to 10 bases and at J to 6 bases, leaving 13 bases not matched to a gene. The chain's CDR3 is CASVSGQGQFNSPLHF. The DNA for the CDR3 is TGTGCCAGCGTTTCTGGACAGGGGCAATTTAATTCACCCCTCCACTTT.

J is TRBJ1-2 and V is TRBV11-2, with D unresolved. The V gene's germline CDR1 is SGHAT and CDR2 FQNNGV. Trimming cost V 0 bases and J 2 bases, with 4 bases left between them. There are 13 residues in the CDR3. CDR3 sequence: CASSLDRNYGYTF. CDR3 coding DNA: TGTGCCAGCAGCTTAGACAGAAACTATGGCTACACCTTC.

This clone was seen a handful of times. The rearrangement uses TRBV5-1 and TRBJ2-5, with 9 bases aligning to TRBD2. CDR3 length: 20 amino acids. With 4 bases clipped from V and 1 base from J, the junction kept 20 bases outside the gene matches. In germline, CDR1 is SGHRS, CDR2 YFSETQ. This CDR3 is CASSSRPTSGLGGAQETQYF. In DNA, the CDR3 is TGCGCCAGCAGCAGCCGCCCGACTAGCGGCCTCGGCGGGGCCCAAGAGACCCAGTACTTC.

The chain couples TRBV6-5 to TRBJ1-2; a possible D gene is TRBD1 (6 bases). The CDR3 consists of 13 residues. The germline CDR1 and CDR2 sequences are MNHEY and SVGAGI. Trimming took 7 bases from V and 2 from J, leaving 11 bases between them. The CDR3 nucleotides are TGTGCCAGCAAGTCGACAGGAAACTATGGCTACACCTTC. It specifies CASKSTGNYGYTF.

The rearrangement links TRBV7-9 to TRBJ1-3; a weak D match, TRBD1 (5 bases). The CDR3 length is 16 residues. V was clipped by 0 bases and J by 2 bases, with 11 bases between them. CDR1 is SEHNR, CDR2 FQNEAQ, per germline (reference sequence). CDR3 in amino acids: CASSLAPGGTGNTIYF. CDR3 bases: TGTGCCAGCAGCTTAGCCCCCGGGGGTACTGGAAACACCATATATTTT.

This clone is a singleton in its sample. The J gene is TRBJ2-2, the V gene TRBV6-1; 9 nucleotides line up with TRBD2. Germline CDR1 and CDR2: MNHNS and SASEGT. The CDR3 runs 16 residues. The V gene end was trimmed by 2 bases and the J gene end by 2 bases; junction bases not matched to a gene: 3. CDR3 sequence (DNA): TGTGCCAGCAGTGAACGCGGGGGGGCCAACACCGGGGAGCTGTTTTTT. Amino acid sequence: CASSERGGANTGELFF.

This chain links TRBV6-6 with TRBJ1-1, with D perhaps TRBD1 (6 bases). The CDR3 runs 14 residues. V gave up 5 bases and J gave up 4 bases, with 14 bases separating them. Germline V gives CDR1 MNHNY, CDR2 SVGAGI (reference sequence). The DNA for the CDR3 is TGTGCCAGCAGTCCCCTCGGGGGGCCCACTGAAGCTTTCTTT. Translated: CASSPLGGPTEAFF.

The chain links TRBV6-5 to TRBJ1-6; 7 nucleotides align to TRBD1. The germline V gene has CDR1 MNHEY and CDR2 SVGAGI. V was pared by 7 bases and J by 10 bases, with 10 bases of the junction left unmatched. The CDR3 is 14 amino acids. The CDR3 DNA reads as TGTGCCAGCAACACAGTGACAGGGAACTCACCCCTCCACTTT. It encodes CASNTVTGNSPLHF.

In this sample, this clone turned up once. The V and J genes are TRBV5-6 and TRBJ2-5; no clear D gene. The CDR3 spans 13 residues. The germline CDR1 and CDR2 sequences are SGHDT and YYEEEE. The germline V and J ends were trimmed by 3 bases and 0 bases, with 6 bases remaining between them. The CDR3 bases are TGTGCCAGCAGCTCCCCAAACCAAGAGACCCAGTACTTC. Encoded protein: CASSSPNQETQYF.

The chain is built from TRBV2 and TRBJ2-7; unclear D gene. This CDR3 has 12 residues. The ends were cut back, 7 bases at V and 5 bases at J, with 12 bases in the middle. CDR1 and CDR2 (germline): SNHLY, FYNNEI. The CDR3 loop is CASTTQYNEQYF. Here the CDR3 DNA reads TGTGCCAGCACTACACAGTACAACGAGCAGTACTTC.

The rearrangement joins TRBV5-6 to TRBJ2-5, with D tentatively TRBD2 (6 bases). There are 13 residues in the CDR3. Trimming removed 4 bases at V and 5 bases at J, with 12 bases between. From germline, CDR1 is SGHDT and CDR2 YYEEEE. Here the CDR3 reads CASSADGSETQYF. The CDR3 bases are TGTGCCAGCAGCGCGGACGGGAGTGAGACCCAGTACTTC.

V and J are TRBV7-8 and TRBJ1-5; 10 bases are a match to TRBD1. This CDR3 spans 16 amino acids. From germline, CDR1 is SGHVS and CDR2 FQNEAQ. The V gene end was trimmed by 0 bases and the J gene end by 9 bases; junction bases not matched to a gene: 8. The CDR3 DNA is TGTGCCAGCAGCTTAGCGTTGGGACAGGGGATGTCGCCCCAGCATTTT. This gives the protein CASSLALGQGMSPQHF.